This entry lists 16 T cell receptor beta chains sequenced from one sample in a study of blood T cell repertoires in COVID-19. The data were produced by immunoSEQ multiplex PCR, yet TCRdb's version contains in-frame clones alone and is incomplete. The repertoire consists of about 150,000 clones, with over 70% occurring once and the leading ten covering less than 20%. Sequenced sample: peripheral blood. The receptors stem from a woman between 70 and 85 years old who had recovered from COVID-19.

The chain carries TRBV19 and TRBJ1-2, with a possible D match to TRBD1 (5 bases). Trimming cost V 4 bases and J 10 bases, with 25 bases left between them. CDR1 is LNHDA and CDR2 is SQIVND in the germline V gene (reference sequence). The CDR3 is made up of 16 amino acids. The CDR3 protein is CASSTPTLGRVAVYTF. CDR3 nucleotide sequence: TGTGCCAGTAGTACCCCTACGCTGGGCAGGGTGGCTGTCTACACCTTC.

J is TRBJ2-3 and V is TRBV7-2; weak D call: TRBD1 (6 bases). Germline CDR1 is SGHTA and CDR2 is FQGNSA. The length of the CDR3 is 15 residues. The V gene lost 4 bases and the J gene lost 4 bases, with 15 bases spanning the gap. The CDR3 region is CASSSRAYRADTQYF. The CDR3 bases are TGTGCCAGCAGCTCTCGGGCGTACAGGGCAGATACGCAGTATTTT. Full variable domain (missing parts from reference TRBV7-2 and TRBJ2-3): GAGVSQSPSNKVTEKGKDVELRCDPISGHTALYWYRQSLGQGLEFLIYFQGNSAPDKSGLPSDRFSAERTGGSVSTLTIQRTQQEDSAVYLCASSSRAYRADTQYFGPGTRLTVL.

The CDR3 nucleotides are TGCGCCAGCAGTCAATCCCTCCTGAGGTGCTATGGCTACACCTTC. Protein product: CASSQSLLRCYGYTF. The genes are TRBV23-1 and TRBJ1-2; D is unresolved. TRBV23-1 is assigned to the ORF class and has an uncertain function. The CDR3 runs 15 residues. The germline V and J ends were trimmed by 0 bases and 4 bases, with 12 bases remaining between them.

CDR3 nucleotides: TGTGCCAGCAGTCCCCCGGACAGGGAGACTGAGCAGTTCTTC. Translated, it gives CASSPPDRETEQFF. V usage is TRBV6-2 or TRBV6-3 and J usage is TRBJ2-1; 8 bases line up with TRBD1. The V and J ends lost 5 bases and 9 bases, in that order; junction bases with no gene match: 9. CDR1 and CDR2 (germline): MNHEY, SVGEGT. This CDR3 has 14 residues.

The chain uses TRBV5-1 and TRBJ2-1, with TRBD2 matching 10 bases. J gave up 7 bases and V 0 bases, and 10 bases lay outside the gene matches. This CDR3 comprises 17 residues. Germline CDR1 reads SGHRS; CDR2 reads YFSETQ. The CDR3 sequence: CASSLVASGSGVNEQFF. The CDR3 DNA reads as TGCGCCAGCAGCTTGGTGGCTAGCGGGAGCGGCGTGAATGAGCAGTTCTTC.

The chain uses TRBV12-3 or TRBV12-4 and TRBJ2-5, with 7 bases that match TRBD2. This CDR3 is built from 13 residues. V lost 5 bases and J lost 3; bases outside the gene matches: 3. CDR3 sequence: CASSSGVEETQYF. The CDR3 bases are TGTGCCAGCAGTAGCGGGGTAGAAGAGACCCAGTACTTC.

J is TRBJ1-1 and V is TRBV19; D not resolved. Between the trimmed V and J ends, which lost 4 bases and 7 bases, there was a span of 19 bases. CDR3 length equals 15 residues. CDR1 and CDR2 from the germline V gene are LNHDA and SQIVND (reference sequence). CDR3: CASSTRMFGPGEAFF. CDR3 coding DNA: TGTGCCAGTAGTACCCGAATGTTTGGGCCCGGTGAAGCTTTCTTT.

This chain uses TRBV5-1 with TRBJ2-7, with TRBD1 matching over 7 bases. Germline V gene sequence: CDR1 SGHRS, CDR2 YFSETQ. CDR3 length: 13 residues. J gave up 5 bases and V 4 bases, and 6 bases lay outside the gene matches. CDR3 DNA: TGCGCCAGCAGCCGGGGACAGTCGCACGAGCAGTACTTC. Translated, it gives CASSRGQSHEQYF.

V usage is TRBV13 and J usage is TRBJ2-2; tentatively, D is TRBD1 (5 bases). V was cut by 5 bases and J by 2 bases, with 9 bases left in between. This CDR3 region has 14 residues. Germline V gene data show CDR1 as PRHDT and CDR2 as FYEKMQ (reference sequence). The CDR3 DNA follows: TGTGCCAGCAGCGCCCGGACAAACACCGGGGAGCTGTTTTTT. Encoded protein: CASSARTNTGELFF.

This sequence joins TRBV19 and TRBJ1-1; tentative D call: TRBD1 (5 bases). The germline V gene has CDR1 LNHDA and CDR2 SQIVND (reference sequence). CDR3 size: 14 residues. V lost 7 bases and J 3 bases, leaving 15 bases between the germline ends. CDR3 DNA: TGTGCCAGTACCCTCATGGGGGGGGACACTGAAGCTTTCTTT. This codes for CASTLMGGDTEAFF.

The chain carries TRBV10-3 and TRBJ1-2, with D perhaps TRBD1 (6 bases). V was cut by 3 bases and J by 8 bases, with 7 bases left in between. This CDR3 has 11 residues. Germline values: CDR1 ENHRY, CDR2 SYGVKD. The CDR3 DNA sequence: TGTGCCATCAGTGACAGGGGCGGCTACACCTTC. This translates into CAISDRGGYTF.

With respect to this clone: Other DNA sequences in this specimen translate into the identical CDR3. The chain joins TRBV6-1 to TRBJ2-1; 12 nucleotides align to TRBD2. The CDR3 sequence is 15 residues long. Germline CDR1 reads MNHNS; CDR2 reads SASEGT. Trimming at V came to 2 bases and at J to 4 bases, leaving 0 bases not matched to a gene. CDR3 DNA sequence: TGTGCCAGCAGTGAACTAGCGGGGGGGTACAATGAGCAGTTCTTC. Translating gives CASSELAGGYNEQFF.

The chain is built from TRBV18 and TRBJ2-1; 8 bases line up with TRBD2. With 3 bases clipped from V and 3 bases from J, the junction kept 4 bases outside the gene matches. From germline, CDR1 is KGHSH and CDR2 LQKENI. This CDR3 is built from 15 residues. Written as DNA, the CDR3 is TGTGCCAGCTCACCCCTAGCGGGTGGCTACAATGAGCAGTTCTTC. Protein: CASSPLAGGYNEQFF.

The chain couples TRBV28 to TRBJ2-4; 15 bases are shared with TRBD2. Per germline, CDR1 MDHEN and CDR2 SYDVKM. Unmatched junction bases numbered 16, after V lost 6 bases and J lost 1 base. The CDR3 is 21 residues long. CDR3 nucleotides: TGTGCCAGCAGCCACCCAAGGGGACTAGCGGGAGGTTTATCGGCCAAAAACATTCAGTACTTC. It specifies CASSHPRGLAGGLSAKNIQYF.

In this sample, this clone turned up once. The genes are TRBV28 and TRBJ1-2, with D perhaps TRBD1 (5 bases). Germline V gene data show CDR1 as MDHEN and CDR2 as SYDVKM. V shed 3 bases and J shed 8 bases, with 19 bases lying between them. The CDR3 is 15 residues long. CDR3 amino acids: CASSLGPGDGPGYTF. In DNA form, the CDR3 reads TGTGCCAGCAGTTTGGGGCCGGGGGATGGACCGGGCTACACCTTC.

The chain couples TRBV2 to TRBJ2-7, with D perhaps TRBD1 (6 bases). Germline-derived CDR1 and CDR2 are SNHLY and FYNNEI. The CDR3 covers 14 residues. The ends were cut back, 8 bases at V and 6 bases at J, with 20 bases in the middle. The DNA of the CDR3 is TGTGCCAGCTCAAAACAGGGCGGAAAGGGCGAGCAGTACTTC. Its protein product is CASSKQGGKGEQYF.